This T cell receptor (beta chain) was captured by sequencing in a study of CD8+ T cells in alopecia areata. Study-level information: Twice a day, 5 to 10 mg of oral tofacitinib was administered to treated patients.

Germline V gives CDR1 MNHNS, CDR2 SASEGT. CDR3 size: 14 residues. The germline V and J ends were trimmed by 7 bases and 3 bases, with 15 bases remaining between them. Isolated RNA was reverse transcribed into cDNA used as the sequencing template. Data came from immunoSEQ multiplex PCR; TCRdb stores just in-frame clones and leaves some out. The sample includes hundreds of thousands of clones, 50% to 75% of them seen just once. The treatment here: oral pan-JAK inhibitor, 5-10 mg twice daily. From alopecia areata patients, lesional scalp punch biopsies and peripheral blood were collected. PBMCs provided sorted CD4+ and CD8+ T cells.

This receptor was taken from a human donor with alopecia areata. This chain links TRBV6-1 with TRBJ1-1, with no clear D. This specimen consisted of CD4+ T cells sorted from blood, obtained at week 52, from a patient treated with tofacitinib. This chain's CDR3 is CASTRRAADTEAFF. The CDR3 DNA reads TGTGCCAGCACCAGGAGGGCGGCCGACACTGAAGCTTTCTTT.